This T cell receptor (beta chain) was obtained from a study of early stage breast cancer tumors. Overall study: Of roughly 17 invasive breast tumors, about a dozen were hormone receptor-positive, HER2-negative. Invasive lobular carcinomas made up about 30% of the 12 ER+/PR+/HER2- tumors. General study points: Bulk DNA sequencing of unsorted cells missed chain pairing and markers. Compared with adjacent normal breast tissue, tumors showed roughly 2.5-fold greater T cell density and higher clonality.

The V and J ends lost 3 bases and 0 bases respectively, with 12 bases between them. Germline V gene lookup returns CDR1 KGHSH and CDR2 LQKENI. The CDR3 length is 15 residues. In the case of this clone: Its antigen is as yet unknown.

The assay was immunoSEQ multiplex PCR, and TCRdb's table has in-frame clones only and misses some. The repertoire holds just over 70,000 clones, with roughly 80% as singletons. This TCR was recovered from a person in their 60s with breast cancer. V gene TRBV18 combines with J gene TRBJ2-7; the D is unclear. The sequencing sample was made of blood. The CDR3 nucleotides read TGTGCCAGCTCACCTGGAATTGCTCGCTCCTACGAGCAGTACTTC. It yields the protein CASSPGIARSYEQYF.